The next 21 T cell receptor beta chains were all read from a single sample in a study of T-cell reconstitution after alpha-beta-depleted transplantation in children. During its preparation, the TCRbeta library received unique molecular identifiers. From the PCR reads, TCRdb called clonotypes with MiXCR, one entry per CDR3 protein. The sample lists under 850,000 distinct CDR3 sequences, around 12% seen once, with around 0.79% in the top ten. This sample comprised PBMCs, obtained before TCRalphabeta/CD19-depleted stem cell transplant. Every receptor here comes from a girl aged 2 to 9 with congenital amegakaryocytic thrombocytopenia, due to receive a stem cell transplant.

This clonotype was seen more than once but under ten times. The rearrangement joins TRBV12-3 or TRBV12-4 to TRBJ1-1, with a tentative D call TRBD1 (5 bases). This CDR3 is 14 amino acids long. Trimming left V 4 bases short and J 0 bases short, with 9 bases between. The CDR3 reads CASSWGTVNTEAFF. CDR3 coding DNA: TGTGCCAGCAGTTGGGGGACGGTGAACACTGAAGCTTTCTTT.

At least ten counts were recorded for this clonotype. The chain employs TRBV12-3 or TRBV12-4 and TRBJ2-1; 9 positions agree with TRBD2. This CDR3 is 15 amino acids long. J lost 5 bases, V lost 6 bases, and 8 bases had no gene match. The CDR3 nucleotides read TGTGCCAGCAGCCTAAAGCGGGGGGTAGACAATGAGCAGTTCTTC. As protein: CASSLKRGVDNEQFF.

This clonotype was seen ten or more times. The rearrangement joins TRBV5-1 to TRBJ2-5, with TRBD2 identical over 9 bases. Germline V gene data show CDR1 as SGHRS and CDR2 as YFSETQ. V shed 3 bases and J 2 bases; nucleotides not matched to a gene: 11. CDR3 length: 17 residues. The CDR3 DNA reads TGCGCCAGCAGCTCCCGACAGACTAGCGGAGAACAAGAGACCCAGTACTTC. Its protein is CASSSRQTSGEQETQYF.

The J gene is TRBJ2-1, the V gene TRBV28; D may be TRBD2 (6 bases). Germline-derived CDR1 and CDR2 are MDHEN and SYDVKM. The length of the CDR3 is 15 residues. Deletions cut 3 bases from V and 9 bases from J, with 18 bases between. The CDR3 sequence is CASSFGGKDYGEQFF. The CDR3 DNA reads TGTGCCAGCAGTTTCGGCGGGAAAGATTATGGTGAGCAGTTCTTC.

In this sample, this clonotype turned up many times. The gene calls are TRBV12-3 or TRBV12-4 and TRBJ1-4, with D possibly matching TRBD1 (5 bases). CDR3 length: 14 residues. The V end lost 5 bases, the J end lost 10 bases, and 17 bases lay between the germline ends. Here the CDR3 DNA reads TGTGCCAGCAGTCATGGGACGACCGGGGGAAAACTGTTTTTT. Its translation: CASSHGTTGGKLFF.

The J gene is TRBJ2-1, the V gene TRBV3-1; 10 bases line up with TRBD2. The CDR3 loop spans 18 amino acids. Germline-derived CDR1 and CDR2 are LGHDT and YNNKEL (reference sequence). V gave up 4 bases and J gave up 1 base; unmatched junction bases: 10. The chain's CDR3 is CASSPGLSGRASYNEQFF. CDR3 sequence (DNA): TGTGCCAGCAGCCCAGGCCTGAGCGGGAGGGCTTCCTACAATGAGCAGTTCTTC.

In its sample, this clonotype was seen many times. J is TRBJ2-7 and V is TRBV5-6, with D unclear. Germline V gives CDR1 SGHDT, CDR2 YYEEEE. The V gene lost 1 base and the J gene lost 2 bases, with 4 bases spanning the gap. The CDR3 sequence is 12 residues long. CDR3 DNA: TGTGCCAGCAGCTTGATGACCTACGAGCAGTACTTC. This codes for CASSLMTYEQYF. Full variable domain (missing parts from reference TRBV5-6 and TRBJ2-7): DAGVTQSPTHLIKTRGQQVTLRCSPKSGHDTVSWYQQALGQGPQFIFQYYEEEERQRGNFPDRFSGHQFPNYSSELNVNALLLGDSALYLCASSLMTYEQYFGPGTRLTVT.

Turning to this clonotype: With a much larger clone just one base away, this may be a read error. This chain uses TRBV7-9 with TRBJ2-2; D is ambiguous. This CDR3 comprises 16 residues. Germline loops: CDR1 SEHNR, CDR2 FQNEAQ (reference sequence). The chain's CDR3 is CSSSPFGGSNTGELFF. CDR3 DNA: TGTTCCAGCAGCCCCTTTGGCGGCTCGAACACCGGGGAGCTGTTTTTT.

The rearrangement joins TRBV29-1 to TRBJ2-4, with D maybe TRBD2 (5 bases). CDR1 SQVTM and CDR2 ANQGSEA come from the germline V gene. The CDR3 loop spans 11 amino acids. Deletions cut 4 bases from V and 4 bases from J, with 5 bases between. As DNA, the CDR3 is TGCAGCGTTGTAGCGAAAAACATTCAGTACTTC. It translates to CSVVAKNIQYF.

CDR3 nucleotides: TGTGCCAGCAGCTCTTGGACAGGACGTAATGAAAAACTGTTTTTT. The encoded protein is CASSSWTGRNEKLFF. The V gene is TRBV14, the J gene TRBJ1-4, with 7 bases lining up with TRBD1. This CDR3 contains 15 residues. Looked up from germline, CDR1 is SGHDN and CDR2 is FVKESK. Trimming cost V 5 bases and J 4 bases; bases outside gene matches: 7.

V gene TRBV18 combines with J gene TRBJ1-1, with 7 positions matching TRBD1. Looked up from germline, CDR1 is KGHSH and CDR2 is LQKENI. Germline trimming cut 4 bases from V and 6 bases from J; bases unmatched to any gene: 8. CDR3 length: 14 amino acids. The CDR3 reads CASSRQQGRAEAFF. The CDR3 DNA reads TGTGCCAGCTCACGTCAACAGGGGAGGGCTGAAGCTTTCTTT. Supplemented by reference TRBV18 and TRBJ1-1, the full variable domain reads NAGVMQNPRHLVRRRGQEARLRCSPMKGHSHVYWYRQLPEEGLKFMVYLQKENIIDESGMPKERFSAEFPKEGPSILRIQQVVRGDSAAYFCASSRQQGRAEAFFGQGTRLTVV.

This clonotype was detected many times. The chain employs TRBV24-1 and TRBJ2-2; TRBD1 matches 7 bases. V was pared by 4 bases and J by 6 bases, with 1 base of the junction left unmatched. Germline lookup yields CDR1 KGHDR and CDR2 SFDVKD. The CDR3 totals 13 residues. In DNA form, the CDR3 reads TGTGCCACCAGTGAAGGGGGCCCCGGGGAGCTGTTTTTT. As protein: CATSEGGPGELFF.

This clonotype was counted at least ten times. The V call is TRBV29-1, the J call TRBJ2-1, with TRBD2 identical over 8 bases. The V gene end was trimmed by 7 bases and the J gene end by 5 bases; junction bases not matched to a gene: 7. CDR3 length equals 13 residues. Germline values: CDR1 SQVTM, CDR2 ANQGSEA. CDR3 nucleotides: TGCAGCGCTCTAGCGGGCACAAACAATGAGCAGTTCTTC. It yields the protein CSALAGTNNEQFF.

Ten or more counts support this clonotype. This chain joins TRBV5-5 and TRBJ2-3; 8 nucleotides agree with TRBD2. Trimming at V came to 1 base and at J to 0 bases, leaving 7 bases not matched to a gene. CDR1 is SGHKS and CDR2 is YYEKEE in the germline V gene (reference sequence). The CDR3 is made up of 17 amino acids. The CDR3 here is CASSLTISGGSTDTQYF. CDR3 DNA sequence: TGTGCCAGCAGCTTGACCATCTCGGGAGGGAGCACAGATACGCAGTATTTT.

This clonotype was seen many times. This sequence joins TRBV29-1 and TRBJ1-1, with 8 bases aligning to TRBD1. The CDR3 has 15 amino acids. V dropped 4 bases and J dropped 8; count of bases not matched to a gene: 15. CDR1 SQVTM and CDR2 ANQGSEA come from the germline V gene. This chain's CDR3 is CSVVFGTGTLGEAFF. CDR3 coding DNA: TGCAGCGTTGTCTTTGGGACAGGAACTCTAGGGGAAGCTTTCTTT.

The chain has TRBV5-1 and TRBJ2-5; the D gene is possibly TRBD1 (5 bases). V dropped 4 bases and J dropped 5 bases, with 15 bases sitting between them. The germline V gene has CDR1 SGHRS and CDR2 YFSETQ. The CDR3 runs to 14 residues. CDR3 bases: TGCGCCAGCAGCATTCAGGGTTTCCTGGAGACCCAGTACTTC. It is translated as CASSIQGFLETQYF.

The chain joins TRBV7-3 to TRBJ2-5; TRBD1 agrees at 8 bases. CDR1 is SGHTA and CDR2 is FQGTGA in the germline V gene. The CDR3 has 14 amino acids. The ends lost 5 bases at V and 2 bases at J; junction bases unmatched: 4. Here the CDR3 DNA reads TGTGCCAGCAGCCCGACAGGGGTACAAGAGACCCAGTACTTC. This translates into CASSPTGVQETQYF.

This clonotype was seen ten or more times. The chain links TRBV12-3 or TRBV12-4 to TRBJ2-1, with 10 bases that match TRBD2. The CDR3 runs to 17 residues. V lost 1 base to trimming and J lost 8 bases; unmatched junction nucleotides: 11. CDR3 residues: CASSLESSGRAKYEQFF. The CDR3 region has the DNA TGTGCCAGCAGTTTAGAGTCGAGCGGGAGGGCCAAGTATGAGCAGTTCTTC.

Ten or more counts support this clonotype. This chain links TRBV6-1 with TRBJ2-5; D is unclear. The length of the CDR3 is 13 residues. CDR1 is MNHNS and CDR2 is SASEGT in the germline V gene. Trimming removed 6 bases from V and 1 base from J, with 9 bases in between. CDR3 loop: CASSRGRQETQYF. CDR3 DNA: TGTGCCAGCAGCCGCGGACGCCAAGAGACCCAGTACTTC.

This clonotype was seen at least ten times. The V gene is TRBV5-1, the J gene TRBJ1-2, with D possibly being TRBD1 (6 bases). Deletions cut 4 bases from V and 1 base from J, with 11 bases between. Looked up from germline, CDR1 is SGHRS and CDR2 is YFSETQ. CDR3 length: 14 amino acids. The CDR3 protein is CASSGGGGNYGYTF. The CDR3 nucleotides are TGCGCCAGCAGCGGCGGAGGGGGTAACTATGGCTACACCTTC.

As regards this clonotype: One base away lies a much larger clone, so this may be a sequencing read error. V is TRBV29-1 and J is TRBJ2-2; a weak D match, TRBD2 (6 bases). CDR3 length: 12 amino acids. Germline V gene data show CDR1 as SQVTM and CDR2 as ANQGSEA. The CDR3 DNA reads TGCACCGTTGGGGGGTACACCGGGGAGCTGTTTTTT. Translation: CTVGGYTGELFF.